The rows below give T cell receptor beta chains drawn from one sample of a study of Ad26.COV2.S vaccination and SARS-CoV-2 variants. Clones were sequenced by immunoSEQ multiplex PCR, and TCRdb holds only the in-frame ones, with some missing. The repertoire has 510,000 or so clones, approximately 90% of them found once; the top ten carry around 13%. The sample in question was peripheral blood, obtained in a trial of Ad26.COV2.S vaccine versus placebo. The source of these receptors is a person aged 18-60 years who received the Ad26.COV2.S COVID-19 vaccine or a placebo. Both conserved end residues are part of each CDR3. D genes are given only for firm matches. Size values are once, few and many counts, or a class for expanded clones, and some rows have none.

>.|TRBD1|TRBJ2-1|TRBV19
TGTGCCAGTAGTAACACAGGGGGCGCTTTTAATGAGCAGTTCTTC
CASSNTGGAFNEQFF
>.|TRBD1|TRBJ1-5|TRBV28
TGTGCCAGCAGGACACAGGGGACTCAGCCCCAGCATTTT
CASRTQGTQPQHF
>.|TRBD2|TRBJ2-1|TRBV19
TGTGCCAGTAGTACGCGAACTAGCGGGAGACAGTTCTTC
CASSTRTSGRQFF
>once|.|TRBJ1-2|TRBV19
TGTGCCACAAACGTAGCCGGGACGAACTATGGCTACACCTTC
CATNVAGTNYGYTF
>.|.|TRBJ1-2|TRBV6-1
TGTGCCAGCAGTGAAGCAGGGTTAGGCTACACCTTC
CASSEAGLGYTF
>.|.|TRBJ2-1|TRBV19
TGTGCCAGTAGTCTTGGACAGCTCAATGAGCAGTTCTTC
CASSLGQLNEQFF
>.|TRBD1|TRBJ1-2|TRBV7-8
TGTGCCAGCAGCCCCGGACAGGGGACTCCGTCCAACTATGGCTACACCTTC
CASSPGQGTPSNYGYTF
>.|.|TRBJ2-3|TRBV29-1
TGCAGCGTTGCCCCTAGCGCGAACACAGATACGCAGTATTTT
CSVAPSANTDTQYF
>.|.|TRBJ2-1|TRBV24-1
TGTGCCACCAGTGATGCACCGGCTGTGGGGGAGGCCCGCTCCTACAATGAGCAGTTCTTC
CATSDAPAVGEARSYNEQFF
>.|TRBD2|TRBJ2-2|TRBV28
TGTGCCAGCAGTTTTTATAGCGGGGGGGGCACCGGGGAGCTGTTTTTT
CASSFYSGGGTGELFF
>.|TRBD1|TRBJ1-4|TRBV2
TGTGCCAGCAGAGGACAGGCAATTAATGAAAAACTGTTTTTT
CASRGQAINEKLFF
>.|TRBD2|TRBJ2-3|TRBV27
TGTGCCAGCAGTTTATGGGTAGCGGGAGGTCGCACAGATACGCAGTATTTT
CASSLWVAGGRTDTQYF
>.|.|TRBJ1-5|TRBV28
TGTGCCAGCAGTTTTTCGGGGGCGGGTCAGCCCCAGCATTTT
CASSFSGAGQPQHF
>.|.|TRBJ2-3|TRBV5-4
TGTGCCAGCAGCTTAGGGGGGCGGGCAGATACGCAGTATTTT
CASSLGGRADTQYF
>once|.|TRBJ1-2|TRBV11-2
TGTGCCAGCAGCTTAGGCCAGTCCCGGGGAGGCTACACCTTC
CASSLGQSRGGYTF
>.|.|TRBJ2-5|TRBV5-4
TGTGCCAGCAGGCGCCAGGGTTGGGAGACCCAGTACTTC
CASRRQGWETQYF
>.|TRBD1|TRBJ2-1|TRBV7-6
TGTGCCAGCAGCAGGGGGCCAGGGAAAGGCTTTGGGCAGTTCTTC
CASSRGPGKGFGQFF
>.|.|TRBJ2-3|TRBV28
TGTGCCAGCAAAGGCGACACAGATACGCAGTATTTT
CASKGDTDTQYF
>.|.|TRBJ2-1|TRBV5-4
TGTGCCAGCAGCCGCTTGGGGGTACGGGGTGACTACAATGAGCAGTTCTTC
CASSRLGVRGDYNEQFF
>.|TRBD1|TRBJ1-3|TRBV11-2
TGTGCCAGCAGACATATTCAGGGGGCGGAGGGAAACACCATATATTTT
CASRHIQGAEGNTIYF
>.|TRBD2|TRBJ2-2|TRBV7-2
TGTGCCAGCAGCTCCCCTCAGGGTAGCGGGACGAACACCGGGGAGCTGTTTTTT
CASSSPQGSGTNTGELFF
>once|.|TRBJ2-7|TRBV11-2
TGTGCCAGCAGCGCCTCCGACTTAAGACTCCCTGAGCAGTACTTC
CASSASDLRLPEQYF
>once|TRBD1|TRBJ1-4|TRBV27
TGTGCCAGCAGATCCAGGGGGGGAGCTAATGAAAAACTGTTTTTT
CASRSRGGANEKLFF
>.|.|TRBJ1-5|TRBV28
TGTGCCAGCAGTTTAGGGGCAGGGCCCCAGCATTTT
CASSLGAGPQHF
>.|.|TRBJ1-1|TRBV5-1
TGCGCCAGCGGCTTATATAGGACTGAAGCTTTCTTT
CASGLYRTEAFF
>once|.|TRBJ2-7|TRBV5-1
TGCGCCAGCAGCTTGGAAGGGTCGAGGAGAGGAGAGCAGTACTTC
CASSLEGSRRGEQYF
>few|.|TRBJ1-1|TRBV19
TGTGCCAGTACTGAGTTAAGAGGGAACACTGAAGCTTTCTTT
CASTELRGNTEAFF
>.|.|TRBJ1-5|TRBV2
TGTGCCAGCAGTGAACAGGGACCGGGCCAGCATTTT
CASSEQGPGQHF
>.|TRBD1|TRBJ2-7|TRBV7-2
TGTGCCAGCAGCCAATGGACAGGGGGCCGCTACGAGCAGTACTTC
CASSQWTGGRYEQYF
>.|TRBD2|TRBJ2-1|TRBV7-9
TGTGCCAGCAGCCGGACTAGCGGTGAGCAGTTCTTC
CASSRTSGEQFF